This TCR beta chain comes out of a study of STAT5B mutations in CD4+ large granular lymphocyte leukemia. General study findings and limits: Over 20% of private leukemic clonotypes occurred rarely in other patients' non-leukemic repertoires. Compared with healthy controls (2/35), patient top clones favored TRBV06 (8/27).

The CDR3 consists of 15 residues. With 0 bases removed from V and 2 bases from J, the gap between germline ends came to 8 bases. Germline V gives CDR1 SNHLY, CDR2 FYNNEI. This clone showed up just once. No antigen is known for it. The assay was run at survey level. The data were produced by immunoSEQ multiplex PCR, yet TCRdb's version contains in-frame clones alone and is incomplete. The sample includes under 55,000 clones, around 86% seen only once; the top ten take about 2.8%. The rearrangement joins TRBV2 to TRBJ1-5; D is uncertain. Sequencing used CD4+ T cells from blood buffy coats. The source is a human donor in good health. This CDR3 is CASSEARIRNQPQHF. DNA for the CDR3: TGTGCCAGCAGTGAAGCCAGGATCCGCAATCAGCCCCAGCATTTT.